Below are 17 T cell receptor delta chains sequenced from a single sample in a study of gamma-delta T cells after stem cell transplantation. TCRdb reanalysed the RT-PCR reads with CATT. The sample consists of approximately 2,000 delta-chain clones, approximately 0.32% of them appearing once. Input material: gamma-delta T cells. These receptors all stem from a human donor. It is not recorded whose cells these are; they may come from a transplant donor.

This clone was seen a handful of times. The translation of this DNA and the TCRdb protein of a much larger clone differ at residue 9, probably owing to a read error; the protein shown here is translated from the DNA. The gene calls are TRDV2 and TRDJ1; 7 nucleotides align to TRDD3. The CDR3 extends over 15 amino acids. J gave up 3 bases and V 2 bases, and 8 bases lay outside the gene matches. Germline CDR1 reads GEAIGNYY; CDR2 reads EKD. CDR3 in amino acids: CACDNLAGGSDKLIF. The CDR3 DNA sequence: TGTGCCTGTGACAACCTTGCTGGGGGTTCCGATAAACTCATCTTT.

This clone came up a few times. This DNA's translation differs at residue 6 from TCRdb's protein, which comes from a much larger clone; a read error is likely, and the protein shown is translated from the DNA. The chain links TRDV2 to TRDJ1; TRDD3 matches at 10 bases. Trimming at V came to 0 bases and at J to 0 bases, leaving 12 bases not matched to a gene. The CDR3 length is 19 residues. From germline, CDR1 is GEAIGNYY and CDR2 EKD. CDR3 DNA sequence: TGTGCCTGTGACACCGATTCTCTGCTGGGGGATATAGACACCGATAAACTCATCTTT. Translating gives CACDTDSLLGDIDTDKLIF.

Turning to this clone: Since a much larger clone is just one base distant, this may be a read error. The V and J genes are TRDV2 and TRDJ1, with TRDD3 matching over 13 bases. Losses at the gene ends were 3 bases for V and 2 bases for J; bases not matched to a gene: 20. Germline CDR1 GEAIGNYY, CDR2 EKD. This CDR3 contains 21 residues. The CDR3 sequence is CACDPVRVGSTGGYATDKLIF. CDR3 DNA sequence: TGTGCCTGTGACCCGGTTCGTGTTGGCAGTACTGGGGGATACGCGACCGATAAACTCATCTTT.

With respect to this clone: A read error likely explains this, since a far larger clone differs by one base. The identical CDR3 is also encoded by other nucleotide sequences in the sample. CDR3 sequence reads: CACDSLSTGGLNKLIF. DNA of the CDR3: TGTGCCTGCGACTCTCTGTCAACTGGGGGACTGAATAAACTCATCTTT. The V and J genes are TRDV2 and TRDJ1, with 9 bases aligning to TRDD3. Germline trimming cut 7 bases from V and 6 bases from J; bases unmatched to any gene: 17. This CDR3 is 16 amino acids long. The germline gives CDR1 GEAIGNYY, CDR2 EKD.

This clone was observed a handful of times. With a much larger clone just one base away, this may be a read error. The sample contains more than one DNA sequence encoding this CDR3. The chain has TRDV2 and TRDJ3, with D possibly matching TRDD3 (6 bases). Deletions cut 3 bases from V and 1 base from J, with 21 bases between. This CDR3 comprises 20 residues. Germline lookup yields CDR1 GEAIGNYY and CDR2 EKD. CDR3 in amino acids: CACDALGDTAQSWDTRQMFF. CDR3 DNA sequence: TGTGCCTGTGACGCACTGGGAGATACCGCACAGTCCTGGGACACCCGACAGATGTTTTTC.

In this sample, this clone turned up a few times. A read error is possible here, since a much larger clone lies one base away. This chain uses TRDV2 with TRDJ1; 7 positions match TRDD3. The germline CDR1 and CDR2 sequences are GEAIGNYY and EKD. CDR3 length equals 14 residues. CDR3 nucleotides: TGTGCCTGTGGCACCGTCGGGGGATCGGATAAACTCATCTTT. Protein product: CACGTVGGSDKLIF.

This clone appeared a few times. The protein that TCRdb holds for this DNA derives from a much larger clone and differs from the translated DNA at residue 14, which likely indicates a read error; the protein shown here is translated from the DNA. The chain uses TRDV2 and TRDJ1; 8 nucleotides line up with TRDD3. Germline CDR1 reads GEAIGNYY; CDR2 reads EKD. The CDR3 length is 19 residues. The trim removed 0 bases at V and 3 bases at J, leaving 17 bases unmatched. The CDR3 sequence: CACDTVRSGGDLDADKLIF. The CDR3 nucleotides read TGTGCCTGTGACACCGTCCGGTCTGGGGGAGACCTTGACGCCGATAAACTCATCTTT.

For this clone: One base separates it from a far larger clone, so it is likely a read error. The same CDR3 also results from other DNA sequences found in this sample. The rearrangement links TRDV2 to TRDJ1; 9 bases fit TRDD3. Germline CDR1 is GEAIGNYY and CDR2 is EKD. The V and J ends lost 6 bases and 1 base, in that order; junction bases with no gene match: 17. There are 18 residues in the CDR3. CDR3 amino acids: CACSQLGDTTKSTDKLIF. CDR3 in DNA: TGTGCCTGTTCCCAACTGGGGGACACGACCAAGTCCACCGATAAACTCATCTTT.

For this clone: TCRdb's protein for this DNA is that of a much larger clone and differs from the translation at residue 3, likely a read error; the protein shown is the DNA translation. The rearrangement joins TRDV2 to TRDJ1, with D tentatively TRDD2 (5 bases). The CDR3 runs to 16 residues. Germline loops: CDR1 GEAIGNYY, CDR2 EKD. CDR3 in DNA: TGTGCCTATGACACCCTTACCCTTCAAAACACCGATAAACTCATCTTT. This encodes CAYDTLTLQNTDKLIF.

This clone was counted a few times. TCRdb's listed protein matches a much larger clone and diverges from this DNA's translation at residue 9, likely through a read error; the protein shown comes from the DNA. The V gene is TRDV2, the J gene TRDJ1; 7 bases are a match to TRDD3. The V gene's germline CDR1 is GEAIGNYY and CDR2 EKD. The J segment lost 1 base and the V segment lost 3 bases, leaving 10 bases of the junction unmatched. The CDR3 contains 16 residues. As DNA, the CDR3 is TGTGCCTGTGACTCCCGGGGGGATGCGGCCACCGATAAACTCATCTTT. Amino acid sequence: CACDSRGDAATDKLIF.

Concerning this clone: For this DNA, TCRdb reports the protein of a much larger clone, which diverges at residue 5, most likely from a read error; the protein presented here is translated directly from the DNA. The chain carries TRDV2 and TRDJ1; 11 bases agree with TRDD3. Germline V gene lookup returns CDR1 GEAIGNYY and CDR2 EKD. V shed 2 bases, J shed 8 bases, and the junction held 18 bases outside the gene matches. The CDR3 is 18 residues long. The CDR3 DNA reads as TGTGCCTGTGACAGCGTCCTTCCTACGTGGGGGATACGCCCGAAACTCATCTTT. It translates to CACDSVLPTWGIRPKLIF.

In its sample, this clone was seen a few times. A read error likely explains why the TCRdb protein, taken from a much larger clone, differs from this DNA's translation at residue 5; the protein shown is translated from the DNA. This chain connects TRDV2 to TRDJ1; the match to TRDD3 covers 9 bases. This CDR3 comprises 15 residues. CDR1 and CDR2 (germline): GEAIGNYY, EKD. Germline trimming cut 3 bases from V and 4 bases from J; bases unmatched to any gene: 8. The CDR3 loop is CACDELGDRGDKLIF. Here the CDR3 DNA reads TGTGCCTGTGACGAATTGGGGGATAGGGGCGATAAACTCATCTTT.

This clone was detected only a few times. A single base separates this from a much larger clone, so it may be a read error. The CDR3 nucleotides read TGTGCCTGTGACGGATTGCGGGGGGATACGCGGCGCTCCTGGGACACCCGACAGATGTTTTTC. Protein sequence: CACDGLRGDTRRSWDTRQMFF. The chain carries TRDV2 and TRDJ3; 10 bases map to TRDD3. Germline V gene sequence: CDR1 GEAIGNYY, CDR2 EKD. The CDR3 has 21 amino acids. V lost 3 bases and J lost 0; bases outside the gene matches: 13.

This clone is labeled medium-sized (0.01 to 0.1%). This rearrangement joins TRDV2 to TRDJ1, with TRDD3 identical over 9 bases. V lost 0 bases to trimming and J lost 0 bases; unmatched junction nucleotides: 10. CDR3 length: 18 amino acids. Germline V gene data show CDR1 as GEAIGNYY and CDR2 as EKD. CDR3 sequence: CACDTLLTGGRYTDKLIF. CDR3 nucleotides: TGTGCCTGTGACACCTTACTGACTGGGGGACGGTACACCGATAAACTCATCTTT.

This clone has just a few counts. TCRdb assigns this DNA the protein of a much larger clone, which departs from its translation at residue 12; this likely reflects a read error, and the protein shown comes from translating the DNA. This chain joins TRDV2 and TRDJ1, with D possibly being TRDD3 (5 bases). From germline, CDR1 is GEAIGNYY and CDR2 EKD. The CDR3 runs to 17 residues. V was shortened by 1 base and J by 3 bases, with 20 bases between the two germline ends. The CDR3 sequence: CACDTIRPRGYADKLIF. CDR3 bases: TGTGCCTGTGACACAATCCGCCCGAGGGGGTACGCCGATAAACTCATCTTT.

This clone ranks as large (0.1 to 1%). This CDR3 is also generated by other DNA sequences in the sample. V is TRDV2 and J is TRDJ1; 10 bases fit TRDD3. CDR1 GEAIGNYY and CDR2 EKD come from the germline V gene. V was clipped by 0 bases and J by 1 base; unmatched bases: 10. CDR3 length: 18 amino acids. In DNA form, the CDR3 reads TGTGCCTGTGACACCGTCGGTACTGGGGGATTCTCCACCGATAAACTCATCTTT. Translating gives CACDTVGTGGFSTDKLIF.

This clone came up a few times. The genes are TRDV2 and TRDJ1; 10 bases are a match to TRDD3. The CDR3 runs 20 residues. In germline, CDR1 is GEAIGNYY, CDR2 EKD. The trim removed 3 bases at V and 2 bases at J, leaving 20 bases unmatched. The CDR3 DNA follows: TGTGCCTGTGACCCTCTCTTGACGGGGGATACGCGAAGTAGGACCGATAAACTCATCTTT. Protein product: CACDPLLTGDTRSRTDKLIF.